This record concerns one TCR beta chain sequence. The CDR3 is 14 amino acids. The data derive from a study of cytomegalovirus exposure and HLA in healthy donors. Use of 60 Vbeta and 13 Jbeta primers characterized the PCR. In the source study's methods: Approximately 79 million unique TCR beta chains, roughly 11 million of them shared, were counted by a later analysis. The data were produced by immunoSEQ multiplex PCR, yet TCRdb's version contains in-frame clones alone and is incomplete. That table furnishes V, J and clone size, whereas the DNA furnished D and trimming. Of around 200,000 clones detected, roughly 80% appear once; the ten largest clones hold 6.3%.

The chain couples TRBV21-1 to TRBJ2-3; the table's D call, TRBD1, has no DNA check behind it. TRBV21-1 is assigned pseudogene status. This TCR was recovered from a man in his forties in good health and CMV-seropositive. The sequencing sample was made of PBMCs. The DNA of the CDR3 is TGTGCCAGGAGCCGACAGGGGGCCGGAGATACGCAGTATTTT. Its translation: CARSRQGAGDTQYF.